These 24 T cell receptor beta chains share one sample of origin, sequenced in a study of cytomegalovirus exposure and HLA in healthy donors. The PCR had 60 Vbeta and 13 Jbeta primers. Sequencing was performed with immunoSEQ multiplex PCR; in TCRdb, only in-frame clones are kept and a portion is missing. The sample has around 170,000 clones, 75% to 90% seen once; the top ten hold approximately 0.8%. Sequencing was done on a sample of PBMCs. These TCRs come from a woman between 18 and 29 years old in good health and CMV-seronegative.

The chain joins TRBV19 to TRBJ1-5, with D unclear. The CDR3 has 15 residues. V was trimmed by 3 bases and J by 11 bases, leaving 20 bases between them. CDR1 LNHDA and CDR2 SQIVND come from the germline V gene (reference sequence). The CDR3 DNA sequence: TGTGCCAGTAGTATGGCCGGCGGGCGAGTAGAGGCCCAGCATTTT. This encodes CASSMAGGRVEAQHF.

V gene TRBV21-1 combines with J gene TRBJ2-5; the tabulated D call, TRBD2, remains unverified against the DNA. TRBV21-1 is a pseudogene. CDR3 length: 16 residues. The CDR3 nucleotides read TGTGCCAGCAGCGGGACTCTCCGGCCCCGACAAGAGACCCAGTACTTC. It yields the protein CASSGTLRPRQETQYF.

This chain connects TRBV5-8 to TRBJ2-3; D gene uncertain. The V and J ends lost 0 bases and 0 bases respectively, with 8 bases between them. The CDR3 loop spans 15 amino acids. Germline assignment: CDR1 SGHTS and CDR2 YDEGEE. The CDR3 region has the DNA TGTGCCAGCAGCTTGGGAGAGCCTAGCACAGATACGCAGTATTTT. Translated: CASSLGEPSTDTQYF.

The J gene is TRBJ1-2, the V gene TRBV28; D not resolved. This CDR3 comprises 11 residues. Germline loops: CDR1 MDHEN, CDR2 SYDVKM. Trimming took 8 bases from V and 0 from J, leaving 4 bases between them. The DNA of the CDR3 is TGTGCCAGCGGAGCTAACTATGGCTACACCTTC. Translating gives CASGANYGYTF.

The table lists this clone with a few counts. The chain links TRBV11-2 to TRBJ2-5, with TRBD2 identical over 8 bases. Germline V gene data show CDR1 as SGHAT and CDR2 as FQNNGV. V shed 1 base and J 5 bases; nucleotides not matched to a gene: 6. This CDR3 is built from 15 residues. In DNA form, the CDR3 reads TGTGCCAGCAGCTTAGGTTTCGGGAGGGGGGAGACCCAGTACTTC. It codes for CASSLGFGRGETQYF.

The CDR3 nucleotides read TGTGCCAGCAGTCCTCCCGGGACTAGCGGCAATGAGCAGTTCTTC. The encoded protein is CASSPPGTSGNEQFF. This chain joins TRBV28 and TRBJ2-1; 11 nucleotides line up with TRBD2. The CDR3 has 15 amino acids. The V segment lost 5 bases and the J segment 6 bases; nucleotides outside the gene matches: 6. Germline CDR1 and CDR2: MDHEN and SYDVKM. Complete variable domain (other parts from reference TRBV28 and TRBJ2-1): DVKVTQSSRYLVKRTGEKVFLECVQDMDHENMFWYRQDPGLGLRLIYFSYDVKMKEKGDIPEGYSVSREKKERFSLILESASTNQTSMYLCASSPPGTSGNEQFFGPGTRLTVL.

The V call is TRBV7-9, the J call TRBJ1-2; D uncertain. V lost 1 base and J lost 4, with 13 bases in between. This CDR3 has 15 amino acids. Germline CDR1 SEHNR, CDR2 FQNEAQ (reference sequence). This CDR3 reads CASSLVGSASYGYTF. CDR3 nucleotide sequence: TGTGCCAGCAGCTTAGTTGGGAGTGCGAGCTATGGCTACACCTTC.

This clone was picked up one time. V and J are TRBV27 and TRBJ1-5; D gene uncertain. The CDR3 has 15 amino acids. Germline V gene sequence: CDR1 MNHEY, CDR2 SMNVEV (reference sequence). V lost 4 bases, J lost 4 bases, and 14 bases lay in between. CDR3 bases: TGTGCCAGCAGTTCAGGAGGGCCGGATAATCAGCCCCAGCATTTT. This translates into CASSSGGPDNQPQHF.

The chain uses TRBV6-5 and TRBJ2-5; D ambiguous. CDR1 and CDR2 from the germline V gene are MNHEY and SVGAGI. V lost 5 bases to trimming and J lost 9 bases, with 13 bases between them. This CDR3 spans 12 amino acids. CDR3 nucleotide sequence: TGTGCCAGCAGTGACACTCCCACCGCCCAGTACTTC. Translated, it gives CASSDTPTAQYF.

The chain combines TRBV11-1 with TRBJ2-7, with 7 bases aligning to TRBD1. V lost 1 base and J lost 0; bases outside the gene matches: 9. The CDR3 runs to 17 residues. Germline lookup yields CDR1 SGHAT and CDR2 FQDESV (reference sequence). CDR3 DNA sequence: TGTGCCAGCAGCTTAGGAAGGACAGGTCTCATCTCCTACGAGCAGTACTTC. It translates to CASSLGRTGLISYEQYF.

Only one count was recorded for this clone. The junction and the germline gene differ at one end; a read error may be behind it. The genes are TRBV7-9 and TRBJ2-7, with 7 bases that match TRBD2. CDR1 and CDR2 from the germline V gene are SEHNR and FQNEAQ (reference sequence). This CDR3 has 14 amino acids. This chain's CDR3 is CSSTLLGGGDEQYF. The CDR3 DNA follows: TGTTCCAGCACCCTGCTGGGGGGGGGTGACGAGCAGTACTTC. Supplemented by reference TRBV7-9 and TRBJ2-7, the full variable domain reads DTGVSQNPRHKITKRGQNVTFRCDPISEHNRLYWYRQTLGQGPEFLTYFQNEAQLEKSRLLSDRFSAERPKGSFSTLEIQRTEQGDSAMYLCSSTLLGGGDEQYFGPGTRLTVT.

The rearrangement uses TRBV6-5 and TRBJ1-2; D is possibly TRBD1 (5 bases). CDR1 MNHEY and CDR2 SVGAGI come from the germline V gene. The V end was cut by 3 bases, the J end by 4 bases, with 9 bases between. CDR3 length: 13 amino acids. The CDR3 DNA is TGTGCCAGCAGTTATAAAGGGGCCTATGGCTACACCTTC. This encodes CASSYKGAYGYTF.

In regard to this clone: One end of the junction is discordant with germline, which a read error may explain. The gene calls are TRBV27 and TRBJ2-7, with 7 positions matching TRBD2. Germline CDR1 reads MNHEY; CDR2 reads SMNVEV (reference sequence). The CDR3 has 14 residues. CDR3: CASSPVPGRGSADF. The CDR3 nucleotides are TGTGCCAGCAGCCCCGTCCCCGGGCGGGGGAGTGCGGACTTC.

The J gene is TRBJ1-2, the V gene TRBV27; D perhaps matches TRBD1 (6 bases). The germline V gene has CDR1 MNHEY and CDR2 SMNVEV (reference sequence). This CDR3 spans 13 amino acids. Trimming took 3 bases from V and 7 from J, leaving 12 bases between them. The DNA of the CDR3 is TGTGCCAGCAGTTTCAGGGACATAGGTGGCTACACCTTC. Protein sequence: CASSFRDIGGYTF.

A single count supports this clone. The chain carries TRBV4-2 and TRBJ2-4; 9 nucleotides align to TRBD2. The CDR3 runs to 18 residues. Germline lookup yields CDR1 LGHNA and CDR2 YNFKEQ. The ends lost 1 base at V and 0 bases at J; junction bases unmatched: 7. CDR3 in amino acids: CASSQAVTSGLAKNIQYF. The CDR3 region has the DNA TGTGCCAGCAGCCAAGCTGTGACTAGCGGATTAGCCAAAAACATTCAGTACTTC.

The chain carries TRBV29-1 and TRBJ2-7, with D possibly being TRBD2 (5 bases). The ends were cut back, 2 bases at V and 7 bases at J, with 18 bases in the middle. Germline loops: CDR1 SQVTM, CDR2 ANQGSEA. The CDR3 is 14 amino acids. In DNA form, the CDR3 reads TGCAGCGTTGAATCGGCGGGTTTTACTAGGGAGCAGTACTTC. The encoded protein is CSVESAGFTREQYF.

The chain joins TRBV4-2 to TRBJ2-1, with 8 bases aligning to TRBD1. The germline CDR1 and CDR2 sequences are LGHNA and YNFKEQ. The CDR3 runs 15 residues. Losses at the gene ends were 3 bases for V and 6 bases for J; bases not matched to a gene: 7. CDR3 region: CASSHNQGATNEQFF. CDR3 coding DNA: TGTGCCAGCAGCCATAACCAGGGGGCAACCAATGAGCAGTTCTTC.

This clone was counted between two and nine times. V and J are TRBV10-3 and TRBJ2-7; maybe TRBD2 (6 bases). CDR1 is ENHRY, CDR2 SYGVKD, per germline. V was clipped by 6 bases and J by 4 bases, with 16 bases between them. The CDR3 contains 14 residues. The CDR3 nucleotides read TGTGCCATCAGGCCGGGACTCGACCGTTACGAGCAGTACTTC. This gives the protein CAIRPGLDRYEQYF.

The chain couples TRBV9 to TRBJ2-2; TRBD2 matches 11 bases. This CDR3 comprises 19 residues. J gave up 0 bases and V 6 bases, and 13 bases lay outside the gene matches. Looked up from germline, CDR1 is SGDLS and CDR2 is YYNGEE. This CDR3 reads CASNLAGGLGPSNTGELFF. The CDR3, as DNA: TGTGCCAGCAACCTAGCGGGGGGTCTTGGGCCGTCGAACACCGGGGAGCTGTTTTTT.

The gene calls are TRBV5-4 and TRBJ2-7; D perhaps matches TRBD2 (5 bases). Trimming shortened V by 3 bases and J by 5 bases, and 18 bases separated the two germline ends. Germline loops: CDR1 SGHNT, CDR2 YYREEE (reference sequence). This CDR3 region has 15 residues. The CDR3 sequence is CASSSPGMNPNEQYF. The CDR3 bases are TGTGCCAGCAGCTCCCCCGGGATGAATCCTAACGAGCAGTACTTC.

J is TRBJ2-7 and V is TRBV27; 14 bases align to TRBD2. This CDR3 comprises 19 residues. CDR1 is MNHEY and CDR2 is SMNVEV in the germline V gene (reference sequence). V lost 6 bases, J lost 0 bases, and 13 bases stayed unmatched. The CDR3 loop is CASRTTGTSGGTSSYEQYF. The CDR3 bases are TGTGCCAGCAGGACAACCGGGACTAGCGGGGGTACGAGCTCCTACGAGCAGTACTTC.

CDR3 bases: TGTGCCAGCAGCCAAGATGTTGTGGCCACCTACGAGCAGTACTTC. Translated, it gives CASSQDVVATYEQYF. The chain uses TRBV14 and TRBJ2-7; D gene ambiguous. Trimming took 0 bases from V and 2 from J, leaving 11 bases between them. The CDR3 sequence is 15 residues long. CDR1 is SGHDN and CDR2 is FVKESK in the germline V gene.

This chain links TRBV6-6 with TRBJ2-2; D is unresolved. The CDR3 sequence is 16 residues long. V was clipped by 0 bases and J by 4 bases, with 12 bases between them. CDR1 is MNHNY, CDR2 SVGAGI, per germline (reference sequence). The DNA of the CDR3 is TGTGCCAGCAGTTACTCGTACCGCCGGAGCACCGGGGAGCTGTTTTTT. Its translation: CASSYSYRRSTGELFF.

CDR3 nucleotides: TGTGCCAGCAGTTGGGTTAGCGGGGGTGGCGGGAATGAGCAGTTCTTC. It translates to CASSWVSGGGGNEQFF. The genes are TRBV28 and TRBJ2-1, with TRBD2 identical over 9 bases. CDR1 and CDR2 from the germline V gene are MDHEN and SYDVKM. V lost 4 bases and J lost 7; bases outside the gene matches: 11. The CDR3 length is 16 residues.